One sample yielded the 18 T cell receptor beta chains listed below, sequenced in a study of control samples from healthy donors and cancer patients. Produced via immunoSEQ multiplex PCR; TCRdb's table is partial and in-frame only. The sample lists 100,000 to 150,000 clones; approximately 87% were seen once. The sequenced sample consisted of blood. These receptors were obtained from a man in his sixties in good health.

The genes are TRBV3-1 (or the pseudogene TRBV3-2) and TRBJ1-3; no clear D. CDR3 length: 15 amino acids. Germline V gene sequence: CDR1 LGHDT, CDR2 YNNKEL (reference sequence). Trimming removed 6 bases from V and 0 bases from J, with 12 bases in between. This CDR3 is CASSLRTASGNTIYF. The CDR3 DNA sequence: TGTGCCAGCAGTCTTAGGACGGCCTCTGGAAACACCATATATTTT.

The chain carries TRBV7-6 and TRBJ2-1; D call uncertain. The CDR3 contains 15 residues. The V gene lost 7 bases and the J gene lost 5 bases, with 18 bases spanning the gap. Per germline, CDR1 SGHVS and CDR2 FNYEAQ. The CDR3 sequence: CASILMGKYHNEQFF. The CDR3 region has the DNA TGTGCCAGCATTCTAATGGGGAAATACCACAATGAGCAGTTCTTC.

The V call is TRBV18, the J call TRBJ2-1, with a tentative D call TRBD1 (6 bases). Per the germline V gene, CDR1 is KGHSH and CDR2 is LQKENI. CDR3 length: 15 amino acids. V was shortened by 3 bases and J by 8 bases, with 17 bases between the two germline ends. For the CDR3, the DNA is TGTGCCAGCTCACCGGACCTAAGGGCAGGGGATGAGCAGTTCTTC. Residues: CASSPDLRAGDEQFF.

The chain recombines TRBV5-5 with TRBJ1-4; the D is unclear. CDR1 is SGHKS, CDR2 YYEKEE, per germline (reference sequence). V dropped 4 bases and J dropped 0 bases, with 10 bases sitting between them. The CDR3 contains 15 residues. The CDR3: CASSLQITTNEKLFF. CDR3 nucleotides: TGTGCCAGCAGCCTACAGATAACAACTAATGAAAAACTGTTTTTT.

The CDR3: CASIPTGPLFSTGESGNTIYF. The CDR3 DNA reads TGTGCCAGCATCCCTACCGGGCCCTTATTCTCTACAGGGGAGTCAGGAAACACCATATATTTT. The chain has TRBV7-8 and TRBJ1-3; 7 nucleotides line up with TRBD1. This CDR3 has 21 amino acids. Germline CDR1 SGHVS, CDR2 FQNEAQ. J lost 4 bases, V lost 7 bases, and 28 bases had no gene match.

V and J are TRBV6-1 and TRBJ1-3; no definite D call. V lost 3 bases to trimming and J lost 0 bases, with 9 bases between them. Germline V gene data show CDR1 as MNHNS and CDR2 as SASEGT. The CDR3 totals 15 residues. CDR3 protein: CASSDRASSGNTIYF. In DNA, the CDR3 is TGTGCCAGCAGTGATCGGGCCTCCTCTGGAAACACCATATATTTT.

The J gene is TRBJ1-2, the V gene TRBV28; no firm D call. Trimming took off 8 bases at V and 0 bases at J, with 19 bases between the two ends. The CDR3 covers 16 residues. From germline, CDR1 is MDHEN and CDR2 SYDVKM. CDR3 sequence reads: CASVGLGARANYGYTF. The CDR3 region has the DNA TGTGCCAGCGTCGGTCTTGGAGCCCGGGCTAACTATGGCTACACCTTC.

V gene TRBV27 combines with J gene TRBJ2-7; D perhaps matches TRBD1 (5 bases). CDR3 length: 13 amino acids. Trimming took 3 bases from V and 3 from J, leaving 9 bases between them. CDR1 and CDR2 from the germline V gene are MNHEY and SMNVEV (reference sequence). The CDR3 reads CASSFDSVYEQYF. CDR3 coding DNA: TGTGCCAGCAGTTTTGACAGTGTCTACGAGCAGTACTTC.

In DNA, the CDR3 is TGTGCCAGCAGCTTAGCCTCGGTTCAGCCCCAGCATTTT. Its translation is CASSLASVQPQHF. The chain has TRBV7-9 and TRBJ1-5, with unresolved D. The V gene lost 0 bases and the J gene lost 6 bases, with 6 bases spanning the gap. Germline V gives CDR1 SEHNR, CDR2 FQNEAQ (reference sequence). This CDR3 has 13 residues.

The chain couples TRBV7-2 to TRBJ1-5; D is unclear. The CDR3 sequence is 12 residues long. Trimming took 5 bases from V and 4 from J, leaving 6 bases between them. Germline values: CDR1 SGHTA, CDR2 FQGNSA. DNA for the CDR3: TGTGCCAGCAGCGTCAATAATCAGCCCCAGCATTTT. It codes for CASSVNNQPQHF.

V usage is TRBV6-5 and J usage is TRBJ2-1; 8 nucleotides line up with TRBD2. There are 14 residues in the CDR3. Germline V gives CDR1 MNHEY, CDR2 SVGAGI. Losses at the gene ends were 11 bases for V and 8 bases for J; bases not matched to a gene: 14. CDR3 nucleotides: TGTGCCTCCAATAGCGGGGCCCCCGTCCATGAGCAGTTCTTC. Protein sequence: CASNSGAPVHEQFF.

This clone was seen only once. J is TRBJ2-1 and V is TRBV5-5; TRBD1 matches 7 bases. Losses at the gene ends were 4 bases for V and 1 base for J; bases not matched to a gene: 8. The V gene's germline CDR1 is SGHKS and CDR2 YYEKEE (reference sequence). CDR3 size: 16 residues. In DNA form, the CDR3 reads TGTGCCAGCAGCCACGGACAGGTTGTGTCCTACAATGAGCAGTTCTTC. As protein: CASSHGQVVSYNEQFF.

This chain uses TRBV11-2 with TRBJ2-7, with D possibly TRBD1 on 6 matching bases. The V and J ends lost 0 bases and 4 bases respectively, with 10 bases between them. CDR1 SGHAT and CDR2 FQNNGV come from the germline V gene. CDR3 length: 14 amino acids. CDR3 in amino acids: CASSLETGGYEQYF. The CDR3 DNA reads TGTGCCAGCAGCTTAGAGACAGGCGGGTACGAGCAGTACTTC.

For the CDR3, the DNA is TGTGCCACCAGTGGGGGGACAGAAACTTATAGCAATCAGCCCCAGCATTTT. It codes for CATSGGTETYSNQPQHF. J is TRBJ1-5 and V is TRBV24-1; 7 bases fit TRBD1. The trim removed 5 bases at V and 0 bases at J, leaving 9 bases unmatched. Germline assignment: CDR1 KGHDR and CDR2 SFDVKD. The CDR3 length is 17 residues.

J is TRBJ2-7 and V is TRBV11-2; the D gene is possibly TRBD1 (5 bases). V was trimmed by 7 bases and J by 6 bases, leaving 10 bases between them. CDR3 size: 11 residues. The germline V gene encodes CDR1 SGHAT and CDR2 FQNNGV. The CDR3 region is CASTWGGEQYF. The CDR3 DNA reads TGTGCCAGCACCTGGGGCGGCGAGCAGTACTTC.

V is TRBV3-1 (or the pseudogene TRBV3-2) and J is TRBJ2-1; TRBD2 matches at 14 bases. The CDR3 covers 15 residues. J was trimmed by 9 bases and V by 4 bases; bases with no gene match: 5. In germline, CDR1 is LGHDT, CDR2 YNNKEL (reference sequence). The CDR3: CASSPGLAGVSEQFF. CDR3 coding DNA: TGTGCCAGCAGCCCGGGACTAGCGGGGGTAAGTGAGCAGTTCTTC.

The chain uses TRBV6-5 and TRBJ1-5; D perhaps matches TRBD1 (6 bases). The V end lost 4 bases, the J end lost 2 bases, and 9 bases lay between the germline ends. CDR3 length: 14 amino acids. Germline values: CDR1 MNHEY, CDR2 SVGAGI. For the CDR3, the DNA is TGTGCCAGCAGTTCGACAGGTGGCAATCAGCCCCAGCATTTT. Translated: CASSSTGGNQPQHF.

CDR3 in DNA: TGCGCCAGCAGGTGGACAGGGCGGGCGGACACTGAAGCTTTCTTT. Its protein product is CASRWTGRADTEAFF. V is TRBV5-1 and J is TRBJ1-1; 8 bases align to TRBD1. Germline trimming cut 5 bases from V and 3 bases from J; bases unmatched to any gene: 9. Germline V gives CDR1 SGHRS, CDR2 YFSETQ. This CDR3 region has 15 residues. The full variable domain, rest sourced from reference TRBV5-1 and TRBJ1-1, is KAGVTQTPRYLIKTRGQQVTLSCSPISGHRSVSWYQQTPGQGLQFLFEYFSETQRNKGNFPGRFSGRQFSNSRSEMNVSTLELGDSALYLCASRWTGRADTEAFFGQGTRLTVV.